These T cell receptor beta chains were read from a single sample in a study of blood T cells in healthy people across ages. TCRdb independently ran MiXCR on the 5' RACE reads; one entry per CDR3 protein. The sample lists about 590,000 distinct CDR3 sequences, 25% to 30% occurring once. The source material was blood. The source of these receptors is a woman at least 80 years old in good health. The CDR3 runs from the conserved cysteine through the conserved F or W. D genes are given only for firm matches. Size values are once, few and many counts, or a class for expanded clones, and some rows have none.

d_gene	abundance	v_gene	j_gene	CDR3aa	CDR3nt
.	.	TRBV28	TRBJ1-5	CASSLSGRHSNQPQHF	TGTGCCAGCAGTTTGTCAGGACGTCATAGCAATCAGCCCCAGCATTTT
.	many	TRBV29-1	TRBJ2-7	CSVAQGRSSYEQYF	TGCAGCGTTGCACAGGGTAGGAGCTCCTACGAGCAGTACTTC
TRBD2	few	TRBV28	TRBJ2-3	CASSSLTSGGADTQYF	TGTGCCAGCAGCTCCCTGACTAGCGGTGGTGCAGATACGCAGTATTTT
TRBD2	.	TRBV20-1	TRBJ2-1	CSATKRGGYNEQFF	TGCAGTGCTACCAAGCGGGGGGGCTACAATGAGCAGTTCTTC
TRBD1	many	TRBV4-1	TRBJ1-4	CASSQDGTGGYEKLFF	TGCGCCAGCAGCCAAGATGGGACAGGGGGTTATGAAAAACTGTTTTTT
TRBD1	many	TRBV28	TRBJ2-4	CASSLQAGTGFAVLSKNIQYF	TGTGCCAGCAGTTTGCAAGCCGGGACAGGGTTTGCAGTGTTGTCCAAAAACATTCAGTACTTC
TRBD1	many	TRBV20-1	TRBJ2-7	CSAPMTGEAYEQYF	TGCAGTGCTCCTATGACAGGGGAGGCCTACGAGCAGTACTTC
.	many	TRBV15	TRBJ2-3	CATSSGKWAFTDTQYF	TGTGCCACCAGCAGTGGCAAGTGGGCCTTCACAGATACGCAGTATTTT
.	.	TRBV20-1	TRBJ1-2	CSAHRQAQRDGYTF	TGCAGTGCTCACCGACAGGCGCAAAGGGATGGCTACACCTTC
.	.	TRBV25-1	TRBJ1-4	CASSESGWGNEKLFF	TGTGCCAGCAGTGAATCTGGGTGGGGTAATGAAAAACTGTTTTTT
.	.	TRBV5-1	TRBJ2-3	CASSFEKTTDTQYF	TGCGCCAGCAGCTTCGAGAAGACCACAGATACGCAGTATTTT
.	.	TRBV2	TRBJ1-2	CASGEPTDYTRGYTF	TGTGCCAGCGGGGAGCCGACGGACTATACTAGGGGCTACACCTTC
.	many	TRBV7-9	TRBJ1-5	CASSYSGQPQHF	TGTGCCAGCAGTTACAGCGGTCAGCCCCAGCATTTT
.	many	TRBV20-1	TRBJ2-5	CSALDLLSRQETQYF	TGCAGTGCCCTGGACCTATTAAGTAGGCAAGAGACCCAGTACTTC
TRBD2	few	TRBV7-7	TRBJ2-3	CASSLAGGPPDTQYF	TGTGCCAGCAGCTTGGCGGGGGGCCCCCCAGATACGCAGTATTTT
TRBD2	.	TRBV20-1	TRBJ2-5	CSARGRETSGGYEQYF	TGCAGTGCTCGCGGCCGCGAGACTAGCGGGGGCTATGAGCAGTACTTC
TRBD2	.	TRBV9	TRBJ2-3	CASSVVGGRRPDTQYF	TGTGCCAGCAGCGTAGTTGGCGGGAGGAGGCCAGATACGCAGTATTTT
.	.	TRBV7-3	TRBJ2-1	CASSPRDSSYEQFF	TGTGCCAGCAGCCCCCGGGACTCGTCCTACGAGCAGTTCTTC
.	.	TRBV7-7	TRBJ2-1	CASSLALGETQFF	TGTGCTAGCAGCTTAGCATTGGGGGAGACCCAGTTCTTC
.	.	TRBV6-1	TRBJ1-2	CASSAAGEGSTF	TGTGCCAGCAGTGCGGCGGGGGAAGGCTCCACCTTC
.	few	TRBV19	TRBJ2-1	CASSIVGTKQFF	TGTGCCAGTAGTATAGTAGGTACTAAGCAGTTCTTC
.	.	TRBV6-2/TRBV6-3	TRBJ1-1	CASSYPTLRAMNTEAFF	TGTGCCAGCAGTTATCCCACTCTGAGGGCCATGAACACTGAAGCTTTCTTT
.	many	TRBV5-1	TRBJ1-5	CASNCPPRGNQPQHF	TGCGCCAGCAACTGCCCTCCCAGGGGCAATCAGCCCCAGCATTTT
.	many	TRBV4-2	TRBJ2-1	CASSQEGQWGNEQFF	TGTGCCAGCAGCCAAGAGGGCCAATGGGGGAATGAGCAGTTCTTC
.	many	TRBV21-1	TRBJ2-5	CASSKVGRETQYF	TGTGCCAGCAGCAAAGTGGGCCGAGAGACCCAGTACTTC